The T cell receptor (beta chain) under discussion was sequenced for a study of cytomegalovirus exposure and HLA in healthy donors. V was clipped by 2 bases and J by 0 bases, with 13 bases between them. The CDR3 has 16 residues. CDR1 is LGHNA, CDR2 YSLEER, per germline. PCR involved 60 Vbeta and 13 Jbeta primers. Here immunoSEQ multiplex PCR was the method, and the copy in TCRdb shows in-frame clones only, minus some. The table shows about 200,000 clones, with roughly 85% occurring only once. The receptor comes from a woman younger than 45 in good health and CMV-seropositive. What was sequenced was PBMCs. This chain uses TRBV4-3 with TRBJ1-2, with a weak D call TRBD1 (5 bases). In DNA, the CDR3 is TGCGCCAGCAGCCAATCGCAGGGTTACTCTAACTATGGCTACACCTTC. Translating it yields CASSQSQGYSNYGYTF.